Shown below are 10 T cell receptor beta chains from a single sample sequenced in a study of vaccination effects on CD4 cells after COVID-19 (dated by TCRdb to 2021 to 2024). For these TCRs, the target antigens are not known. The ViraFEST assay stimulated PBMC with viral peptide pools and then used TCR sequencing to identify antigen-specific CD4+ T cell clonotypes by expansion. After less than 13 days of culture, CD4+ T cells were isolated with the EasySep CD4+ T cell isolation kit. Each participant received two doses of an mRNA SARS-CoV-2 vaccine, either BNT162b2 or mRNA-1273. To prepare the library, the immunoSEQ multiplex PCR assay was applied. The table comes from immuneACCESS by way of TCRdb, which keeps in-frame sequences with V and J called. Part of the clones is missing from these tables; in studies checked, under half for an unresolved V gene and the rest for unknown reasons. This sample is represented by around 30,000 clones; approximately 79% of them were singletons. The biggest ten clones account for 5% to 6.5% of the sample.

The sequencing here drew on CD4+ T cells from PBMCs cultured with SARS-CoV-2 spike peptides, taken after COVID-19 vaccination. In light of the paper, this sample's cell subset or site label describes: SARS-CoV-2 spike overlapping peptide pool stimulation. The receptor source for this set is a human donor who received a COVID-19 vaccine. Some clones in this sample may be carry-over from other donors' samples.

The chain links TRBV3-1 (or the pseudogene TRBV3-2) to TRBJ2-6; D might be TRBD1 or TRBD2, each matching 6 bases. The germline gives CDR1 LGHDT, CDR2 YNNKEL (reference sequence). V lost 4 bases and J lost 4, with 14 bases in between. This CDR3 is 16 amino acids long. The CDR3 coding sequence is TGTGCCAGCAGCCCCCGGGGGCTCATCGGGGCCAACGTCCTGACTTTC. Translating gives CASSPRGLIGANVLTF.

The rearrangement links TRBV2 to TRBJ1-3, with D perhaps TRBD1 (6 bases). Trimming stripped 5 bases from V and 4 bases from J, with 9 bases between. CDR3 length: 13 amino acids. The V gene's germline CDR1 is SNHLY and CDR2 FYNNEI. CDR3 DNA: TGTGCCAGCAGTCAACAGGGAGGAAACACCATATATTTT. Protein sequence: CASSQQGGNTIYF.

This chain uses TRBV18 with TRBJ1-1; TRBD1 might be the D (5 bases). The CDR3 contains 13 residues. V was trimmed by 6 bases and J by 1 base, leaving 9 bases between them. Germline CDR1 KGHSH, CDR2 LQKENI. Here the CDR3 DNA reads TGTGCCAGCTCCCTCAGGGAGAACACTGAAGCTTTCTTT. It codes for CASSLRENTEAFF.

This clone was counted a single time. V usage is TRBV30 and J usage is TRBJ2-4; D remains ambiguous. Germline-derived CDR1 and CDR2 are GTSNPN and SVGIG (reference sequence). V lost 3 bases to trimming and J lost 1 base, with 7 bases between them. The CDR3 consists of 13 residues. CDR3 DNA sequence: TGTGCCTGGAGGACGGAGGCCAAAAACATTCAGTACTTC. This sequence encodes CAWRTEAKNIQYF.

This clone was seen once. The sample contains more than one DNA sequence encoding this CDR3. The CDR3 DNA sequence: TGTGCTACCGGCTGGAGACGCGGGGAGCTGTTTTTT. This translates into CATGWRRGELFF. The chain links TRBV3-1 (or the pseudogene TRBV3-2) to TRBJ2-2; D is unclear. This CDR3 comprises 12 residues. Germline values: CDR1 LGHDT, CDR2 YNNKEL (reference sequence).

This clone was recorded only once. The chain joins TRBV28 to TRBJ2-7; 7 nucleotides match TRBD2. The CDR3 is 13 amino acids. Per the germline V gene, CDR1 is MDHEN and CDR2 is SYDVKM. V shed 6 bases and J 6 bases; nucleotides not matched to a gene: 8. DNA of the CDR3: TGTGCCAGCAGCCCCGCGGTAGCGGGCGAGCAGTACGTC. Amino acid sequence: CASSPAVAGEQYV.

This chain joins TRBV19 and TRBJ2-2; 8 positions agree with TRBD1. The CDR3 runs to 14 residues. V dropped 7 bases and J dropped 7; count of bases not matched to a gene: 8. Germline V gene lookup returns CDR1 LNHDA and CDR2 SQIVND (reference sequence). The CDR3 DNA follows: TGTGCCAGTATGACAGGGGTTAGGAACGGGGAGCTGTTTTTT. It yields the protein CASMTGVRNGELFF.

V and J are TRBV18 and TRBJ2-5, with D unresolved. CDR1 and CDR2 from the germline V gene are KGHSH and LQKENI. V was pared by 3 bases and J by 2 bases, with 7 bases between. CDR3 length equals 13 residues. CDR3 DNA sequence: TGTGCCAGCTCACCTAACGTGCAAGAGACCCAGTACTTC. As protein: CASSPNVQETQYF.

The genes are TRBV27 and TRBJ2-7, with 7 bases aligning to TRBD1. The CDR3 spans 15 residues. Unmatched junction bases numbered 10, after V lost 4 bases and J lost 4 bases. Germline CDR1 reads MNHEY; CDR2 reads SMNVEV (reference sequence). CDR3: CASSSPRQGGYEQYV. CDR3 nucleotide sequence: TGTGCCAGCAGTTCCCCCCGACAGGGCGGATACGAGCAGTACGTC.

This chain joins TRBV24-1 and TRBJ2-1; the D gene is possibly TRBD2 (5 bases). The CDR3 is made up of 19 amino acids. The germline CDR1 and CDR2 sequences are KGHDR and SFDVKD. The germline V and J ends were trimmed by 5 bases and 8 bases, with 30 bases remaining between them. CDR3 in amino acids: CATSAISKRAALVRDEQFF. DNA for the CDR3: TGTGCCACCAGTGCCATTAGCAAAAGAGCGGCCCTTGTTAGGGATGAGCAGTTCTTC.